This is a list of T cell receptor beta chains from one sample in a study of T cell changes during pregnancy in multiple sclerosis. Libraries were prepared by immunoSEQ multiplex PCR; TCRdb keeps only in-frame clonotypes and omits some of them. The sample has fewer than 70,000 clones, approximately 87% seen once. The sample taken for sequencing was peripheral blood from another person, used as feeder cells. The receptors here all came from a human donor whose cells served as feeder cells for cultures in a pregnancy study. The CDR3 runs from the conserved cysteine through the conserved F or W. The D gene is left open where the match is weak.

J | V | D | DNA | CDR3
TRBJ2-1 | TRBV11-3 | TRBD2 | TGTGCCAGCAGCTTCAGCGGGACCAGCTCCTACAATGAGCAGTTCTTC | CASSFSGTSSYNEQFF
TRBJ2-7 | TRBV2 | NA | TGTGCCAGCAGTGGATCGGGGGCGTACAACGAGCAGTACTTC | CASSGSGAYNEQYF
TRBJ2-7 | TRBV5-4 | NA | TGTGCCAGCAGCTCCGATGCCGGGACGGGCGGAGGCGAGCAGTACTTC | CASSSDAGTGGGEQYF
TRBJ2-5 | TRBV19 | NA | TGTGCCAGTAGCACAGGGGAGGGCGAGACCCAGTACTTC | CASSTGEGETQYF
TRBJ2-3 | TRBV10-3 | TRBD2 | TGTGCCATCCGTCTAGCGGCTAGCACAGATACGCAGTATTTT | CAIRLAASTDTQYF
TRBJ2-2 | TRBV2 | NA | TGTGCCAGCAAGGGACGGAACACCGGGGAGCTGTTTTTT | CASKGRNTGELFF
TRBJ2-3 | TRBV5-6 | NA | TGTGCCAGCAGCTGGGCGGGGAGCTGGGGGGATACGCAGTATTTT | CASSWAGSWGDTQYF
TRBJ2-1 | TRBV29-1 | NA | TGCAGCGTTGAATCGGGGAGGAGGTTCTACAATGAGCAGTTCTTC | CSVESGRRFYNEQFF
TRBJ1-2 | TRBV30 | TRBD1 | TGTGCCTGGAGTGCCGGAGCAGGGGGCCCCTTTCCCAACTATGGCTACACCTTC | CAWSAGAGGPFPNYGYTF
TRBJ2-7 | TRBV6-5 | NA | TGTGCCAGCAGTCAACAGGGATACGAGCAGTACTTC | CASSQQGYEQYF
TRBJ1-5 | TRBV27 | TRBD1 | TGTGCCAGCAGTCAACAGGGGAATCAGCCCCAGCATTTT | CASSQQGNQPQHF